The 11 T cell receptor beta chains listed next were all sequenced from one sample in a study of blood T cell repertoires in COVID-19. Only in-frame clones appear in the TCRdb table, and some are missing; sequencing was by immunoSEQ multiplex PCR. The sample carries approximately 41,000 clones, approximately 80% recorded once. Sequences were obtained from peripheral blood. The receptors come from a woman of 80 years or more with acute or convalescent COVID-19.

The genes are TRBV19 and TRBJ1-2; a weak D match, TRBD1 (5 bases). The CDR3 is made up of 16 amino acids. Germline V gene sequence: CDR1 LNHDA, CDR2 SQIVND (reference sequence). V lost 0 bases and J lost 6, with 17 bases in between. The CDR3 region has the DNA TGTGCCAGTAGTATAGATTACAACAGGTATCGAAATGGCTACACCTTC. Its translation: CASSIDYNRYRNGYTF.

V and J are TRBV7-9 and TRBJ1-2; perhaps TRBD1 as D (6 bases). The CDR3 length is 16 residues. CDR1 is SEHNR, CDR2 FQNEAQ, per germline (reference sequence). Trimming pared 5 bases from V and 0 bases from J, leaving 16 bases between. This CDR3 reads CASSPRTAIANYGYTF. In nucleotides, the CDR3 is TGTGCCAGCAGCCCCCGGACAGCCATAGCTAACTATGGCTACACCTTC.

The chain carries TRBV28 and TRBJ1-2, with 9 positions matching TRBD1. V trimming: 5 bases; J trimming: 4 bases; junction bases outside the gene matches: 11. Looked up from germline, CDR1 is MDHEN and CDR2 is SYDVKM. This CDR3 comprises 16 residues. CDR3 protein: CASSASAGQGGYGYTF. DNA for the CDR3: TGTGCCAGCAGTGCCTCCGCGGGACAGGGAGGCTATGGCTACACCTTC.

The CDR3 here is CASSYPHVGSEEQFF. The CDR3 nucleotides read TGTGCCAGCAGTTACCCCCACGTCGGGTCGGAGGAGCAGTTCTTC. The chain employs TRBV6-2 or TRBV6-3 and TRBJ2-1; D is uncertain. From germline, CDR1 is MNHEY and CDR2 SVGEGT. This CDR3 has 15 residues. The germline V and J ends were trimmed by 2 bases and 10 bases, with 18 bases remaining between them.

The chain joins TRBV10-3 to TRBJ1-2; 8 nucleotides line up with TRBD1. J was trimmed by 7 bases and V by 4 bases; bases with no gene match: 14. Germline V gene lookup returns CDR1 ENHRY and CDR2 SYGVKD. This CDR3 region has 16 residues. CDR3 DNA sequence: TGTGCCATCAGTGGGGGGAGTGGACAGGGAAAAACTGGCTACACCTTC. It yields the protein CAISGGSGQGKTGYTF.

The chain links TRBV6-5 to TRBJ2-5, with 10 bases lining up with TRBD2. Germline CDR1 and CDR2: MNHEY and SVGAGI. This CDR3 has 15 residues. V shed 5 bases, J shed 2 bases, and the junction held 5 bases outside the gene matches. CDR3 nucleotide sequence: TGTGCCAGCAGTCCCCCAGCGGGGGGGCAAGAGACCCAGTACTTC. Translating gives CASSPPAGGQETQYF.

The chain joins TRBV5-1 to TRBJ1-5, with unresolved D. Per germline, CDR1 SGHRS and CDR2 YFSETQ. The germline V and J ends were trimmed by 0 bases and 8 bases, with 15 bases remaining between them. The CDR3 sequence is 15 residues long. The CDR3 DNA reads as TGCGCCAGCAGCTTGGAAATTTCGGTCCTTGAGCCCCAGCATTTT. It specifies CASSLEISVLEPQHF.

The chain couples TRBV12-3 or TRBV12-4 to TRBJ2-3; D call uncertain. The CDR3 is 12 residues long. The V gene lost 1 base and the J gene lost 6 bases, with 5 bases spanning the gap. CDR3: CASSLVRDTQYF. In DNA form, the CDR3 reads TGTGCCAGCAGTTTAGTCCGGGATACGCAGTATTTT.

In this sample, this clone turned up a few times. This chain joins TRBV3-1 (or the pseudogene TRBV3-2) and TRBJ1-6; D gene uncertain. The CDR3 extends over 15 amino acids. Trimming removed 3 bases from V and 0 bases from J, with 6 bases in between. CDR1 is LGHDT, CDR2 YNNKEL, per germline (reference sequence). Here the CDR3 reads CASSQSSSYNSPLHF. The CDR3 DNA follows: TGTGCCAGCAGCCAGAGTAGCTCCTATAATTCACCCCTCCACTTT.

The chain employs TRBV7-2 and TRBJ2-1, with 10 positions matching TRBD2. V lost 2 bases to trimming and J lost 6 bases; unmatched junction nucleotides: 7. This CDR3 is built from 16 residues. Germline V gives CDR1 SGHTA, CDR2 FQGNSA. The CDR3 region is CASSLNLAGALNEQFF. In DNA, the CDR3 is TGTGCCAGCAGCTTAAACCTAGCGGGGGCCCTCAATGAGCAGTTCTTC.

The V call is TRBV6-5, the J call TRBJ2-3; TRBD2 might be the D (7 bases). The germline gives CDR1 MNHEY, CDR2 SVGAGI. Trimming left V 6 bases short and J 5 bases short, with 15 bases between. The CDR3 length is 14 residues. This CDR3 is CASRESGGKDTQYF. The CDR3 DNA reads as TGTGCCAGCAGAGAGTCGGGGGGCAAAGATACGCAGTATTTT.